This T cell receptor beta chain was recovered during a study of cytomegalovirus exposure and HLA in healthy donors. Germline V CDR1 and CDR2: SEHNR, FQNEAQ (reference sequence). V was shortened by 3 bases and J by 3 bases, with 8 bases between the two germline ends. The CDR3 is 14 residues long. Everyone who donated was a healthy bone marrow donor. Recording of this donor's CMV serostatus was not done. General study points: Over 150 TCR beta chains were listed as cytomegalovirus-associated.

As to this clone: Its antigen is currently unknown.

Use of 60 Vbeta and 13 Jbeta primers characterized the PCR. TCRdb keeps only in-frame clones here, not all; method: immunoSEQ multiplex PCR. The sample lists approximately 100,000 clones, 70% to 80% seen once, with around 2% in the top ten. Sample: PBMCs. The chain combines TRBV7-9 with TRBJ2-2, with TRBD1 as a possible D gene (5 bases). This receptor was taken from a human donor in good health. DNA for the CDR3: TGTGCCAGCAGCTTCGTCAGGGACACCGGGGAGCTGTTTTTT. Amino acids: CASSFVRDTGELFF.